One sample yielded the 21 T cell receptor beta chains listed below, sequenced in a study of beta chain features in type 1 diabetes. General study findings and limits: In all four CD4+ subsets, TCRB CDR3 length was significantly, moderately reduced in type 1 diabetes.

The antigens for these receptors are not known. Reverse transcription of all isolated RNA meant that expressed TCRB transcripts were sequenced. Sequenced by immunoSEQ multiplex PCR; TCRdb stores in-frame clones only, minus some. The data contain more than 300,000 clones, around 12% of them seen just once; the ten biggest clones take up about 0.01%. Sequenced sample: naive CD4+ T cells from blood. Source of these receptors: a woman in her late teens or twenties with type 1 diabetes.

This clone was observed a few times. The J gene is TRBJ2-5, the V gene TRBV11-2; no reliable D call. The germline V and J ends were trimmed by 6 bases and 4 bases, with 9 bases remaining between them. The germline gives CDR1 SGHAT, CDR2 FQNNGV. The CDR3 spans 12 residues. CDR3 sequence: CASRGTVETQYF. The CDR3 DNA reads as TGTGCCAGCAGGGGCACGGTAGAGACCCAGTACTTC.

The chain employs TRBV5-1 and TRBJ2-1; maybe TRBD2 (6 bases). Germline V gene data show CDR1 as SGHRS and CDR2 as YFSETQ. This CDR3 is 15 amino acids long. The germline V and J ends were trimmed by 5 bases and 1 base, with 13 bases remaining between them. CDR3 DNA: TGCGCCAGCAGGCCCGCCGGGGGATCCTACAATGAGCAGTTCTTC. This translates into CASRPAGGSYNEQFF.

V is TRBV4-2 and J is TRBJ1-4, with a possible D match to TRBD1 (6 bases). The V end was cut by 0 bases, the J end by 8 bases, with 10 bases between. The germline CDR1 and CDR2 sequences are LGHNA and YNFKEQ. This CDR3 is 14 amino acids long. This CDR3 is CASSQDRDKEKLFF. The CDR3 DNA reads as TGTGCCAGCAGCCAAGACAGGGACAAAGAAAAACTGTTTTTT.

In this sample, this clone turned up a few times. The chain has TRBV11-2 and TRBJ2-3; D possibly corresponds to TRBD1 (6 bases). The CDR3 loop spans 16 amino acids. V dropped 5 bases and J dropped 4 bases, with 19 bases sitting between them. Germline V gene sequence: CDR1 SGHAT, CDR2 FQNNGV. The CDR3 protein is CASSTLQGVSPDTQYF. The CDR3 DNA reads TGTGCCAGCAGCACCCTACAGGGTGTCTCCCCAGATACGCAGTATTTT. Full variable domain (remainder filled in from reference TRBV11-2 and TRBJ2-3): EAGVAQSPRYKIIEKRQSVAFWCNPISGHATLYWYQQILGQGPKLLIQFQNNGVVDDSQLPKDRFSAERLKGVDSTLKIQPAKLEDSAVYLCASSTLQGVSPDTQYFGPGTRLTVL.

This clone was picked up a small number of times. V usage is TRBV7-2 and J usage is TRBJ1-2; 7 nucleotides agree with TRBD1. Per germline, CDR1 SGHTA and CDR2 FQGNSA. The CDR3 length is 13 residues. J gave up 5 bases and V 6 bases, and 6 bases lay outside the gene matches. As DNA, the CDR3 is TGTGCCAGCAGGCCAGGGGGATTTTATGGCTACACCTTC. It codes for CASRPGGFYGYTF.

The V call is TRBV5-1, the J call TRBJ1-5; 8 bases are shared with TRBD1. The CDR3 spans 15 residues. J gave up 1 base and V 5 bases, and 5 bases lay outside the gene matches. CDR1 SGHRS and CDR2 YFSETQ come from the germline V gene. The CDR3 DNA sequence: TGCGCCAGCAGTTTGACAGGGGAAAGCAATCAGCCCCAGCATTTT. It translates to CASSLTGESNQPQHF.

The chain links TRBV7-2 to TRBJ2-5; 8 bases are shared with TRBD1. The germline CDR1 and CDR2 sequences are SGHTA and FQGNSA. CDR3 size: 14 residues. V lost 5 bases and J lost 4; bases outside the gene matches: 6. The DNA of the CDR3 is TGTGCCAGCAGCACCCGACAGGGGTCAGAGACCCAGTACTTC. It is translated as CASSTRQGSETQYF.

CDR3 bases: TGTGCCAGCAGCTGGGGAGTAGGGAAGTACGGGGAGCTGTTTTTT. This translates into CASSWGVGKYGELFF. V is TRBV7-9 and J is TRBJ2-2; a possible D gene is TRBD2 (5 bases). The CDR3 contains 15 residues. V gave up 4 bases and J gave up 7 bases, with 16 bases separating them. The germline V gene has CDR1 SEHNR and CDR2 FQNEAQ (reference sequence).

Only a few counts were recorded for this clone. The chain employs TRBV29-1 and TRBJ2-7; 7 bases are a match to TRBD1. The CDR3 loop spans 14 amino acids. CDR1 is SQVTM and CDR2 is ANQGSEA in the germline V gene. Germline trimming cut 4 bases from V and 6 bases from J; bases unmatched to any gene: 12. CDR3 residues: CSVAGDSVHREQYF. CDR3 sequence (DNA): TGCAGCGTTGCAGGGGACAGCGTACATCGCGAGCAGTACTTC.

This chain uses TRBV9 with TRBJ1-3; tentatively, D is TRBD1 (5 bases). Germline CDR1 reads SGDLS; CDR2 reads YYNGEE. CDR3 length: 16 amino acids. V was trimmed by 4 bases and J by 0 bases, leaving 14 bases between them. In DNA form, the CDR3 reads TGTGCCAGCAGCCCACCCAGGGTTAGCTCTGGAAACACCATATATTTT. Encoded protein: CASSPPRVSSGNTIYF.

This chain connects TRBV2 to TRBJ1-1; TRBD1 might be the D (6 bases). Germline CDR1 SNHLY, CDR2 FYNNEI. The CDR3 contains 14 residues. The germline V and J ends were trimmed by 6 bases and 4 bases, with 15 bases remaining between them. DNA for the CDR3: TGTGCCAGCAGAGGGGGATTGGTGATCACTGAAGCTTTCTTT. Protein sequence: CASRGGLVITEAFF. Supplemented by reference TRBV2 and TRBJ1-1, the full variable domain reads EPEVTQTPSHQVTQMGQEVILRCVPISNHLYFYWYRQILGQKVEFLVSFYNNEISEKSEIFDDQFSVERPDGSNFTLKIRSTKLEDSAMYFCASRGGLVITEAFFGQGTRLTVV.

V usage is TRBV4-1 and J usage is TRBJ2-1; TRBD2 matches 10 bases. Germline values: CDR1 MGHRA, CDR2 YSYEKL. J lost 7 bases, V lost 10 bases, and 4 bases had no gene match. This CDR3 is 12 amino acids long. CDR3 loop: CATSSGSNEQFF. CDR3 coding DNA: TGCGCCACCTCTAGCGGGAGTAATGAGCAGTTCTTC.

The CDR3 loop is CASSLESGRPDSPLHF. The DNA of the CDR3 is TGTGCCAGCAGCTTAGAATCGGGGAGGCCGGATTCACCCCTCCACTTT. The chain is built from TRBV7-2 and TRBJ1-6; D uncertain. CDR1 is SGHTA, CDR2 FQGNSA, per germline. The CDR3 is made up of 16 amino acids. Trimming stripped 1 base from V and 8 bases from J, with 15 bases between.

CDR3 in DNA: TGTGCCAGCAGTAAGACTGGAACACTCGAGCAGTACTTC. Amino acid sequence: CASSKTGTLEQYF. V usage is TRBV25-1 and J usage is TRBJ2-7, with unresolved D. Germline CDR1 reads MGHDK; CDR2 reads SYGVNS. This CDR3 is 13 amino acids long. V was shortened by 5 bases and J by 6 bases, with 14 bases between the two germline ends.

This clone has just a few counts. The CDR3 spells CASSLRTVGGQPQHF. The DNA for the CDR3 is TGTGCCAGCAGTTTGAGGACAGTCGGCGGTCAGCCCCAGCATTTT. This chain links TRBV6-6 with TRBJ1-5, with TRBD1 as a possible D gene (6 bases). V was clipped by 4 bases and J by 6 bases, with 16 bases between them. Per germline, CDR1 MNHNY and CDR2 SVGAGI (reference sequence). The CDR3 runs 15 residues.

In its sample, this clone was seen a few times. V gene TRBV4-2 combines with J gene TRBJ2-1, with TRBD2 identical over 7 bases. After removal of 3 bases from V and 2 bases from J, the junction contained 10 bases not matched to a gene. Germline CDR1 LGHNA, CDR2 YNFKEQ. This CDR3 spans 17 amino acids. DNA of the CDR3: TGTGCCAGCAGCCAGGACTTACTAGCGATTACCTACAATGAGCAGTTCTTC. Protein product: CASSQDLLAITYNEQFF.

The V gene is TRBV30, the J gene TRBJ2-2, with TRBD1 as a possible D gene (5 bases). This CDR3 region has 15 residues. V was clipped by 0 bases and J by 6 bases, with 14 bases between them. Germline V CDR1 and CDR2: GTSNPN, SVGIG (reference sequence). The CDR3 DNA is TGTGCCTGGAGTGTACAGGACCCCAGGGCCGGGGAGCTGTTTTTT. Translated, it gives CAWSVQDPRAGELFF.

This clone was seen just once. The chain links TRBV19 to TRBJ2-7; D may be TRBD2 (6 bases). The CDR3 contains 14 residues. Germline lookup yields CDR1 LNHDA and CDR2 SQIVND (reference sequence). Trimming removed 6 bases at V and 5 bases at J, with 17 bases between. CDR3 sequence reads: CASRTTGGGDEQYF. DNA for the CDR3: TGTGCCAGTAGGACGACCGGGGGTGGGGACGAGCAGTACTTC.

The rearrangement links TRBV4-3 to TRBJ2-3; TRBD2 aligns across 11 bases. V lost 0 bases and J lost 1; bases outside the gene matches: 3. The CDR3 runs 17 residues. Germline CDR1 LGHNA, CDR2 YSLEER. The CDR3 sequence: CASSQDQLAGGTDTQYF. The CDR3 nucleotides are TGCGCCAGCAGCCAAGATCAACTAGCGGGGGGCACAGATACGCAGTATTTT.

DNA for the CDR3: TGCAGCGTTCGGTCCCGACAGACTAATGAAAAACTGTTTTTT. This translates into CSVRSRQTNEKLFF. The chain uses TRBV29-1 and TRBJ1-4; possibly TRBD1 for D (5 bases). V shed 5 bases and J shed 2 bases, with 12 bases lying between them. The CDR3 runs 14 residues. Germline V gene data show CDR1 as SQVTM and CDR2 as ANQGSEA.

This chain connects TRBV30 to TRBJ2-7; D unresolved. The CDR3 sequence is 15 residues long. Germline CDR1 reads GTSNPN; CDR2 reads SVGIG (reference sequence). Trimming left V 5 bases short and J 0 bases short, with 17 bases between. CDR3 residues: CAWDPVRPGSYEQYF. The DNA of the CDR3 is TGTGCCTGGGACCCGGTGCGTCCGGGCTCCTACGAGCAGTACTTC.